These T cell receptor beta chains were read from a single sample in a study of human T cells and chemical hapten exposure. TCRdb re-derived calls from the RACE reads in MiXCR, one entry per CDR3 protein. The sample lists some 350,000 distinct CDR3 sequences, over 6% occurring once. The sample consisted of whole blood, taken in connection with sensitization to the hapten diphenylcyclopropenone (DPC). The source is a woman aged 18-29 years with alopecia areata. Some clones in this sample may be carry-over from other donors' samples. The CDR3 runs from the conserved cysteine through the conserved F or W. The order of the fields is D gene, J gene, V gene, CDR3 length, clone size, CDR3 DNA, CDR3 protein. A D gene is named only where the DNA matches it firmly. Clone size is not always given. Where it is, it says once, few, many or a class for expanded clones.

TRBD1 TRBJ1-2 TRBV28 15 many TGTGCCAGCAGTCAAACCGGGACAGCGAAACATGGCTACACCTTC CASSQTGTAKHGYTF
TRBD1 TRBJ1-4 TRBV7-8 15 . TGTGCCAGCAGCTGGGACAGATTCTCGAATGAAAAACTGTTTTTT CASSWDRFSNEKLFF
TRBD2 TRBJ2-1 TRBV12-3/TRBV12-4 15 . TGTGCCAGCAGTAACCTAGCGGGGGCCTACAATGAGCAGTTCTTC CASSNLAGAYNEQFF
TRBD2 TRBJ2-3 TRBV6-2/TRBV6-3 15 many TGTGCCAGCAGTTACGAAACTAGCGGGTCAGATACGCAGTATTTT CASSYETSGSDTQYF
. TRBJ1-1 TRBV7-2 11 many TGTGCCAGCAGCGAACAATTAGAAGCTTTCTTT CASSEQLEAFF
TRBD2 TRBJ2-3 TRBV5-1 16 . TGCGCCAGCAGCTTGATTAGCGGGGCTAGCACAGATACGCAGTATTTT CASSLISGASTDTQYF
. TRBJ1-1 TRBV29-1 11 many TGCAGCGTTGATGAGGACACTGAAGCTTTCTTT CSVDEDTEAFF
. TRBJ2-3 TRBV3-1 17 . TGTGCCAGCAGCCAAGAGTTTGGGACACCTAGCACAGATACGCAGTATTTT CASSQEFGTPSTDTQYF
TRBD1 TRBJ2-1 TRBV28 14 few TGTGCCAGCAGTTTATCAGGGGGAAAGGGGGAGCAGTTCTTC CASSLSGGKGEQFF
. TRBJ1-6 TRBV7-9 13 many TGTGCCAGCAGCTTAGTAGGGGATTCACCCCTCCACTTT CASSLVGDSPLHF
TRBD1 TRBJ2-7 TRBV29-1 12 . TGCAGCGTGAGGGGGCTCTCCTACGAGCAGTACTTC CSVRGLSYEQYF
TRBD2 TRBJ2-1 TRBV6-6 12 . TGTGCCAGCAGTTACCCGGGAGGTGAGCAGTTCTTC CASSYPGGEQFF
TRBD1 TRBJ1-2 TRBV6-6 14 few TGTGCCAGCACCTTCGGACAGGCTCGATATGGCTACACCTTC CASTFGQARYGYTF
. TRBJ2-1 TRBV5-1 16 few TGCGCCAGCAGTGTGGGGCCAAGGGGCACCTACAATGAGCAGTTCTTC CASSVGPRGTYNEQFF
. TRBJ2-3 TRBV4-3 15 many TGCGCCAGCAGCCCCGGAGGTTCAGGGTCAGATACGCAGTATTTT CASSPGGSGSDTQYF
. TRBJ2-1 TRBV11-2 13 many TGTGCCAGCAGCGTGAGGCCCGACAATGAGCAGTTCTTC CASSVRPDNEQFF
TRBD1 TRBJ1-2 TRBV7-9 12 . TGTGCCAGCAACAGGGGTTCTGATGGCTACACCTTC CASNRGSDGYTF
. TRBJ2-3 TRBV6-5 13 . TGTGCCACTACAGGGATGGGCACAGATACGCAGTATTTT CATTGMGTDTQYF
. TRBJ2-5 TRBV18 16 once TGTGCCAGCTCACCCGGAAGAATCCAGCTCCAAGAGACCCAGTACTTC CASSPGRIQLQETQYF
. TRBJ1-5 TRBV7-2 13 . TGTGCCAGCAGTTCTGTCAGGGATCAGCCCCAGCATTTT CASSSVRDQPQHF
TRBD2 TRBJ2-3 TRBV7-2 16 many TGTGCCAGCAGCTTCGGCCTAGCGGGGACCACAGATACGCAGTATTTT CASSFGLAGTTDTQYF
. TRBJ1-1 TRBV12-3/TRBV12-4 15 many TGTGCCAGCAGGGACCCAGGGAGATTTGGCACTGAAGCTTTCTTT CASRDPGRFGTEAFF
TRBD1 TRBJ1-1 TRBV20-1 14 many TGCAGTGCTAGAGGACGGACAGGGGACACTGAAGCTTTCTTT CSARGRTGDTEAFF
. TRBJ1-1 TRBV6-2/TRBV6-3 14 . TGTGCCAGCAGTTACTCGATTGTGAACACTGAAGCTTTCTTT CASSYSIVNTEAFF
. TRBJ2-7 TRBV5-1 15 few TGCGCCAGCAGCTTGACTGCGGGGAACTCCTACGAGCAGTACTTC CASSLTAGNSYEQYF
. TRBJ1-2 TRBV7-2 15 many TGTGCCAGCAGCTTAGTATGGAAAGGGAATGATGGCTACACCTTC CASSLVWKGNDGYTF